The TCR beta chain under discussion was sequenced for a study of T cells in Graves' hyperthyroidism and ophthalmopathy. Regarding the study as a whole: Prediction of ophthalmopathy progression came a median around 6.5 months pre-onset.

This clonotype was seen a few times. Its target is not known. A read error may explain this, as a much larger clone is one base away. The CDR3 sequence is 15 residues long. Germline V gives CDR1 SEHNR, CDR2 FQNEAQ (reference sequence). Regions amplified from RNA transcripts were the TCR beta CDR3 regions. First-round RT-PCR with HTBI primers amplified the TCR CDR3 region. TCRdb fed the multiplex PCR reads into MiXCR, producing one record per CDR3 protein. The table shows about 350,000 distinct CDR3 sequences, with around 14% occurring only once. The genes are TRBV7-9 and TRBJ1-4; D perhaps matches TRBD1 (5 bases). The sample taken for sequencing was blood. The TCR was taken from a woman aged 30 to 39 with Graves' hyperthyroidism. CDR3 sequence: CASSFDGGPNKKLFF. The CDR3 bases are TGTGCCAGCAGCTTTGATGGGGGACCTAATAAAAAACTGTTTTTT.